The 13 T cell receptor beta chains presented below share a single source sample, sequenced in a study of blood T cell repertoires in COVID-19. TCRdb keeps only in-frame clones here, not all; method: immunoSEQ multiplex PCR. The table records about 84,000 clones, about 96% of them present only once. Sequences were obtained from peripheral blood. These receptor sequences come from a human donor with active COVID-19. The donor label of this sample is uncertain.

This chain links TRBV11-3 with TRBJ2-5; 7 bases match TRBD1. J gave up 1 base and V 5 bases, and 4 bases lay outside the gene matches. CDR3 length: 14 amino acids. Looked up from germline, CDR1 is SGHNT and CDR2 is YENEEA. The CDR3 here is CASSPRDSQETQYF. The DNA of the CDR3 is TGTGCCAGCAGCCCCCGGGACAGCCAAGAGACCCAGTACTTC.

The rearrangement links TRBV12-3 or TRBV12-4 to TRBJ2-5; D gene ambiguous. Deletions cut 8 bases from V and 5 bases from J, with 12 bases between. The CDR3 extends over 12 amino acids. CDR3 sequence: CASGQALETQYF. Here the CDR3 DNA reads TGTGCCAGCGGTCAGGCACTTGAGACCCAGTACTTC.

The chain joins TRBV11-3 to TRBJ2-2; the D gene is possibly TRBD1 (6 bases). The germline V gene has CDR1 SGHNT and CDR2 YENEEA. The ends were cut back, 5 bases at V and 1 base at J, with 11 bases in the middle. The CDR3 spans 15 residues. CDR3 loop: CASSPNRVNTGELFF. The CDR3 coding sequence is TGTGCCAGCAGCCCCAACAGGGTGAACACCGGGGAGCTGTTTTTT.

The chain links TRBV4-2 to TRBJ2-1; 11 nucleotides align to TRBD2. V lost 6 bases to trimming and J lost 7 bases; unmatched junction nucleotides: 2. CDR1 is LGHNA, CDR2 YNFKEQ, per germline. This CDR3 is built from 13 residues. CDR3 sequence (DNA): TGTGCCAGCAGGACTAGCGGGGAGAATGAGCAGTTCTTC. Translated: CASRTSGENEQFF.

This chain links TRBV28 with TRBJ1-4; 7 nucleotides agree with TRBD1. The CDR3 length is 16 residues. J was trimmed by 0 bases and V by 4 bases; bases with no gene match: 5. CDR1 is MDHEN, CDR2 SYDVKM, per germline. The CDR3 sequence: CASSSGGSATNEKLFF. CDR3 sequence (DNA): TGTGCCAGCAGTTCAGGGGGAAGCGCAACTAATGAAAAACTGTTTTTT.

The chain is built from TRBV28 and TRBJ1-2; no reliable D call. Trimming pared 5 bases from V and 4 bases from J, leaving 8 bases between. The CDR3 length is 12 residues. The germline V gene has CDR1 MDHEN and CDR2 SYDVKM. The CDR3 region has the DNA TGTGCCAGCAGTACGGTCCCCTATGGCTACACCTTC. Amino acids: CASSTVPYGYTF.

The chain employs TRBV2 and TRBJ2-3, with D perhaps matching TRBD1 (5 bases). The CDR3 covers 11 residues. Germline loops: CDR1 SNHLY, CDR2 FYNNEI. Deletions cut 7 bases from V and 6 bases from J, with 8 bases between. CDR3 loop: CASKGLDTQYF. The CDR3 DNA follows: TGTGCCAGCAAGGGGCTCGATACGCAGTATTTT.

The chain is built from TRBV7-8 and TRBJ1-1; the D is unclear. Trimming stripped 1 base from V and 2 bases from J, with 11 bases between. The CDR3 runs to 15 residues. Germline V gene data show CDR1 as SGHVS and CDR2 as FQNEAQ. The CDR3 spells CASSLVEGPNTEAFF. The CDR3, as DNA: TGTGCCAGCAGCTTAGTTGAGGGCCCAAACACTGAAGCTTTCTTT.

J is TRBJ1-4 and V is TRBV29-1; TRBD1 might be the D (6 bases). Germline V gives CDR1 SQVTM, CDR2 ANQGSEA. The CDR3 is made up of 15 amino acids. Trimming pared 6 bases from V and 0 bases from J, leaving 14 bases between. Here the CDR3 DNA reads TGCAGCGTAACAGGGAAGGGGGCAACTAATGAAAAACTGTTTTTT. Protein sequence: CSVTGKGATNEKLFF.

The chain joins TRBV7-9 to TRBJ2-5, with a possible D match to TRBD1 (6 bases). Germline V lookup: CDR1 SEHNR, CDR2 FQNEAQ (reference sequence). Trimming removed 5 bases from V and 5 bases from J, with 15 bases in between. This CDR3 has 14 residues. The CDR3 loop reads CASSPTGKGETQYF. DNA for the CDR3: TGTGCCAGCAGCCCCACAGGGAAAGGGGAGACCCAGTACTTC.

CDR3 nucleotide sequence: TGTGCCAGCGGCAACGGAGCGACTAGCGGGCCGAGGGGCGATACGCAGTATTTT. Amino acid sequence: CASGNGATSGPRGDTQYF. V is TRBV7-2 and J is TRBJ2-3; 10 positions match TRBD2. CDR1 SGHTA and CDR2 FQGNSA come from the germline V gene. The junction had 20 bases not matched to a gene; V was cut back by 8 bases and J by 6 bases. This CDR3 comprises 18 residues.

A few counts support this clone. The sample has other DNA sequences that encode this CDR3 too. This sequence joins TRBV3-1 (or the pseudogene TRBV3-2) and TRBJ1-1; D not resolved. There are 13 residues in the CDR3. The V gene's germline CDR1 is LGHDT and CDR2 YNNKEL (reference sequence). The ends were cut back, 1 base at V and 2 bases at J, with 5 bases in the middle. In nucleotides, the CDR3 is TGTGCCAGCAGCCAAGGAGGTAACACTGAAGCTTTCTTT. Amino acid sequence: CASSQGGNTEAFF.

The table lists this clone with a count of one. The gene calls are TRBV6-1 and TRBJ2-3, with TRBD2 identical over 13 bases. With 4 bases clipped from V and 0 bases from J, the junction kept 1 base outside the gene matches. Germline V lookup: CDR1 MNHNS, CDR2 SASEGT. The CDR3 is made up of 16 amino acids. The CDR3 here is CASSVGLAGSTDTQYF. The DNA for the CDR3 is TGTGCCAGCAGTGTGGGACTAGCGGGGAGCACAGATACGCAGTATTTT.